The present T cell receptor (beta chain) was sequenced within a study of cytomegalovirus exposure and HLA in healthy donors. This clone was found once. PCR involved 60 Vbeta and 13 Jbeta primers. Clones were sequenced by immunoSEQ multiplex PCR, and TCRdb holds only the in-frame ones, with some missing. Of 130,000 or so clones in the sample, just under 80% are singletons; the top ten hold roughly 1.5%. V gave up 6 bases and J gave up 3 bases, with 15 bases separating them. CDR3 length equals 16 residues. Germline CDR1 reads LNHDA; CDR2 reads SQIVND (reference sequence). The sample consisted of PBMCs. This sequence was found in a woman aged 18-35 years in good health and CMV-seronegative. V usage is TRBV19 and J usage is TRBJ2-6, with TRBD1 as a possible D gene (7 bases). CDR3 region: CASSTPGGRGANVLTF. The CDR3 DNA is TGTGCCAGTAGCACTCCAGGGGGGCGTGGGGCCAACGTCCTGACTTTC.